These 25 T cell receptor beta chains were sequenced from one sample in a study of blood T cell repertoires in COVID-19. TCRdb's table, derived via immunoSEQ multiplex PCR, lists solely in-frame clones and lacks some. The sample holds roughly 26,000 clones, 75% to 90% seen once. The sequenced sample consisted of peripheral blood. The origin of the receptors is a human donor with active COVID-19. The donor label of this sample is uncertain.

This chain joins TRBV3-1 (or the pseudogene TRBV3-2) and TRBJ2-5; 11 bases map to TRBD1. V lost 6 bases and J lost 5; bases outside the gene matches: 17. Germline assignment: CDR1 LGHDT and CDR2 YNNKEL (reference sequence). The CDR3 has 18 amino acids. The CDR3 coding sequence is TGTGCCAGCAGGCGGTCGGGACCGGGACAGGGGGACGGGGAGACCCAGTACTTC. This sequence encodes CASRRSGPGQGDGETQYF.

CDR3 DNA sequence: TGTGCCAGCAGAAGACAGGGTTTTGGGCTAACAACTAATGAAAAACTGTTTTTT. Protein sequence: CASRRQGFGLTTNEKLFF. The chain combines TRBV5-6 with TRBJ1-4, with 7 bases that match TRBD1. CDR1 SGHDT and CDR2 YYEEEE come from the germline V gene. Trimming at V came to 5 bases and at J to 0 bases, leaving 13 bases not matched to a gene. The CDR3 loop spans 18 amino acids.

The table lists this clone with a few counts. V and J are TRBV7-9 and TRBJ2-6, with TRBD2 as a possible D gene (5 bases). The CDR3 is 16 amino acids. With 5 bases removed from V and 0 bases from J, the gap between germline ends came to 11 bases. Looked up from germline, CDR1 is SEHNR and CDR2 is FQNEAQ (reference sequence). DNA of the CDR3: TGTGCCAGCAGCCCGGGGAAGGGCTCTGGGGCCAACGTCCTGACTTTC. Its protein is CASSPGKGSGANVLTF. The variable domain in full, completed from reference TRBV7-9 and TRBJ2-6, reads DTGVSQNPRHKITKRGQNVTFRCDPISEHNRLYWYRQTLGQGPEFLTYFQNEAQLEKSRLLSDRFSAERPKGSFSTLEIQRTEQGDSAMYLCASSPGKGSGANVLTFGAGSRLTVL.

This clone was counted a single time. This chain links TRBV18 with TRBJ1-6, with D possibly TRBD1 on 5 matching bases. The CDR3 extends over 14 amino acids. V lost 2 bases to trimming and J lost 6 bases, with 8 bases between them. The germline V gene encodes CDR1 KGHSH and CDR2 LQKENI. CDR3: CASSPSDSNSPLHF. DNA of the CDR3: TGTGCCAGCTCACCATCAGACAGTAATTCACCCCTCCACTTT.

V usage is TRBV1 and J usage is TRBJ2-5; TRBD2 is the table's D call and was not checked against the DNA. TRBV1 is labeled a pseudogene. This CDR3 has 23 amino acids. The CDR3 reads CTSSQDSPDCRLAGGSYQETQYF. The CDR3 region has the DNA TGCACCAGCAGCCAAGATTCGCCTGACTGCAGACTAGCGGGGGGATCTTACCAAGAGACCCAGTACTTC.

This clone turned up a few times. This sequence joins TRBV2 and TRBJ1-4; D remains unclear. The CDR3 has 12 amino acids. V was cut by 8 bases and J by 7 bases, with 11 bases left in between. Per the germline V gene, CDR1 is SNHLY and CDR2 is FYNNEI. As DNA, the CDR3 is TGTGCCAGCCACACCATAACTGAAAAACTGTTTTTT. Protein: CASHTITEKLFF. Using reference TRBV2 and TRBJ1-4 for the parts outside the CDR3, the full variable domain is EPEVTQTPSHQVTQMGQEVILRCVPISNHLYFYWYRQILGQKVEFLVSFYNNEISEKSEIFDDQFSVERPDGSNFTLKIRSTKLEDSAMYFCASHTITEKLFFGSGTQLSVL.

The CDR3 is CASSPSGRNPESFF. In nucleotides, the CDR3 is TGTGCCAGCAGCCCGAGCGGACGTAACCCTGAGTCTTTCTTT. The chain employs TRBV14 and TRBJ1-1; D is ambiguous. Trimming left V 4 bases short and J 12 bases short, with 21 bases between. The germline CDR1 and CDR2 sequences are SGHDN and FVKESK. The CDR3 runs 14 residues.

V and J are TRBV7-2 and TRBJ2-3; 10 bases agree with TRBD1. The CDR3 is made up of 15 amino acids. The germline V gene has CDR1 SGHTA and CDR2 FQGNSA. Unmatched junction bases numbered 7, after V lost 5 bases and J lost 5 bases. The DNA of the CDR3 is TGTGCCAGCAGCGGTACGACAGGGGGCCTAGATACGCAGTATTTT. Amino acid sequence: CASSGTTGGLDTQYF.

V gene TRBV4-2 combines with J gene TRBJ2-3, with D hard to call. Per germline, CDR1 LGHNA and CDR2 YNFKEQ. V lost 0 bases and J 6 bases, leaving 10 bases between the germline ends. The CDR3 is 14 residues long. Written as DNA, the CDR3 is TGTGCCAGCAGCCAAGATCTAGTTAGTGATACGCAGTATTTT. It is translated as CASSQDLVSDTQYF.

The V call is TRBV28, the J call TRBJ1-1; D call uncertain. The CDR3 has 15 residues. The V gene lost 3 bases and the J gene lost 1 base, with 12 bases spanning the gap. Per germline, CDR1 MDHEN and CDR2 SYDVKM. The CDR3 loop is CASSFPEGGNTEAFF. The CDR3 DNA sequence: TGTGCCAGCAGTTTCCCAGAAGGAGGGAACACTGAAGCTTTCTTT.

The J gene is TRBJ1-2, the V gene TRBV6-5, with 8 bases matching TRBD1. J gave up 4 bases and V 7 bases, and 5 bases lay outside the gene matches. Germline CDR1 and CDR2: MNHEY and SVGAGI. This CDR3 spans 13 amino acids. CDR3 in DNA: TGTGCCAGCACCCCGGGACAGGCCTATGGCTACACCTTC. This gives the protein CASTPGQAYGYTF.

CDR3: CAWKGVKYEQYF. The CDR3 nucleotides are TGTGCCTGGAAGGGGGTTAAGTACGAGCAGTACTTC. The chain is built from TRBV30 and TRBJ2-7; a possible D gene is TRBD1 (6 bases). Germline V gene data show CDR1 as GTSNPN and CDR2 as SVGIG (reference sequence). Between the trimmed V and J ends, which lost 4 bases and 4 bases, there was a span of 11 bases. The CDR3 runs to 12 residues.

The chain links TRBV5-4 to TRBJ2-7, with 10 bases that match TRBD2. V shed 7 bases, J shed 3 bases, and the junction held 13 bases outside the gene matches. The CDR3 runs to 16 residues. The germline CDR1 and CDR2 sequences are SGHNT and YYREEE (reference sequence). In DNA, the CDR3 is TGTGCCAGCCCGACCCCAACCGGGACTAGCGTCTACGAGCAGTACTTC. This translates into CASPTPTGTSVYEQYF.

The CDR3 DNA reads as TGTGCCATTAAGGGGGGGACTAGCGAAACGACCTCCTACAATGAGCAGTTCTTC. Its protein product is CAIKGGTSETTSYNEQFF. The gene calls are TRBV10-3 and TRBJ2-1; 10 nucleotides match TRBD2. V shed 9 bases, J shed 0 bases, and the junction held 14 bases outside the gene matches. Germline loops: CDR1 ENHRY, CDR2 SYGVKD. The CDR3 runs to 18 residues.

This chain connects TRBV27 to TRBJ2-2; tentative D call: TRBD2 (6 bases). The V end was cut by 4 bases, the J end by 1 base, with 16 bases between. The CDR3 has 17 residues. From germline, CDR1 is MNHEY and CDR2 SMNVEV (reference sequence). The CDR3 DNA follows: TGTGCCAGCAGTTCCCCGGGGCTAGCGAGGAACACCGGGGAGCTGTTTTTT. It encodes CASSSPGLARNTGELFF.

CDR3 nucleotide sequence: TGCGCCAGCAGCTTGGGGCGGGGGGACACAGATACGCAGTATTTT. The encoded protein is CASSLGRGDTDTQYF. V is TRBV5-1 and J is TRBJ2-3, with 8 nucleotides matching TRBD2. The V gene end was trimmed by 0 bases and the J gene end by 2 bases; junction bases not matched to a gene: 2. The V gene's germline CDR1 is SGHRS and CDR2 YFSETQ. This CDR3 has 15 residues.

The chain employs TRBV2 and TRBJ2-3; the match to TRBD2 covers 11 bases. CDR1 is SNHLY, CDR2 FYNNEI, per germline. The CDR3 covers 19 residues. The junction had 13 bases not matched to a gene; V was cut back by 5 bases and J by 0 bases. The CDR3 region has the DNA TGTGCCAGCAGTTCATCCGGGACTAGCGGAACTAGTAGCACAGATACGCAGTATTTT. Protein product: CASSSSGTSGTSSTDTQYF.

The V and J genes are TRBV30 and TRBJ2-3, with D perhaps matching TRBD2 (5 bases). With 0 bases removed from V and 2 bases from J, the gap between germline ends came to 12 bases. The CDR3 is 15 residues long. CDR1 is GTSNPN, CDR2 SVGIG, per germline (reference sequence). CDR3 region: CAWSVIERSTDTQYF. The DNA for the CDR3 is TGTGCCTGGAGTGTTATAGAGCGGTCCACAGATACGCAGTATTTT.

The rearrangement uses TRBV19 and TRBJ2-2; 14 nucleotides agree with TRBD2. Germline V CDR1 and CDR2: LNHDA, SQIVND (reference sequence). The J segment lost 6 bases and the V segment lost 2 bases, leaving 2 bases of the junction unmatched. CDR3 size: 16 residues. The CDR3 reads CASSILGLAGAGELFF. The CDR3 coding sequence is TGTGCCAGTAGTATATTGGGACTAGCGGGAGCCGGGGAGCTGTTTTTT.

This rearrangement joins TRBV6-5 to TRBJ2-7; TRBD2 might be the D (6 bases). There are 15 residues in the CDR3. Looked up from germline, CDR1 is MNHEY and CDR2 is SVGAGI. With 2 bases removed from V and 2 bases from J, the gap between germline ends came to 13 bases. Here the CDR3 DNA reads TGTGCCAGCAGTTACCGGCTAGCGAACCCCTACGAGCAGTACTTC. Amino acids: CASSYRLANPYEQYF.

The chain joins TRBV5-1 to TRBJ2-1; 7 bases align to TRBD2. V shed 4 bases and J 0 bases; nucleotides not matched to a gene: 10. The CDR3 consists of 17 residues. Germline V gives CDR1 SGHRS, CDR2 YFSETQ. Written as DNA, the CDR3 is TGCGCCAGCAGCGACTCAGGGCGCGGGAGCTCCTACAATGAGCAGTTCTTC. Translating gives CASSDSGRGSSYNEQFF.

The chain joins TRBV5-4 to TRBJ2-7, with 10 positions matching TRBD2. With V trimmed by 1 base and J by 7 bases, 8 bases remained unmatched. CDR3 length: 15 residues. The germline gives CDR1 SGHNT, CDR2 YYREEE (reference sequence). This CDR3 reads CASSLTSGRAGEQYF. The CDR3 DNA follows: TGTGCCAGCAGCTTGACAAGCGGGAGGGCGGGGGAGCAGTACTTC.

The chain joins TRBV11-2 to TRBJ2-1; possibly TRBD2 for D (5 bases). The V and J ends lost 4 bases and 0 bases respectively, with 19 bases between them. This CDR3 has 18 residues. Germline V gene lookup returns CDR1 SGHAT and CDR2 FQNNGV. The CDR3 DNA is TGTGCCAGCAGCTACCCCCTATTGGCGGACTCCTCCTACAATGAGCAGTTCTTC. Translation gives CASSYPLLADSSYNEQFF.

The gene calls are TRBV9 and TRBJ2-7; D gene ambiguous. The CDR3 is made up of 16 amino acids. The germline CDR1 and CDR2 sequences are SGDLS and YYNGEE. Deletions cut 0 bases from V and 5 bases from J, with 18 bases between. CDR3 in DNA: TGTGCCAGCAGCGTAGGGTCATTGGGTGGGCGTGACGAGCAGTACTTC. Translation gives CASSVGSLGGRDEQYF.

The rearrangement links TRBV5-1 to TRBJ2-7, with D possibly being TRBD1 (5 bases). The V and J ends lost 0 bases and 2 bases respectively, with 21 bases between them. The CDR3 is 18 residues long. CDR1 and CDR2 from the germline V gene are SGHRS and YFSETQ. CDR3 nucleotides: TGCGCCAGCAGCTTGGCCAGTCCGGTTGGGGCCTCTCCCTACGAGCAGTACTTC. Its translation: CASSLASPVGASPYEQYF.